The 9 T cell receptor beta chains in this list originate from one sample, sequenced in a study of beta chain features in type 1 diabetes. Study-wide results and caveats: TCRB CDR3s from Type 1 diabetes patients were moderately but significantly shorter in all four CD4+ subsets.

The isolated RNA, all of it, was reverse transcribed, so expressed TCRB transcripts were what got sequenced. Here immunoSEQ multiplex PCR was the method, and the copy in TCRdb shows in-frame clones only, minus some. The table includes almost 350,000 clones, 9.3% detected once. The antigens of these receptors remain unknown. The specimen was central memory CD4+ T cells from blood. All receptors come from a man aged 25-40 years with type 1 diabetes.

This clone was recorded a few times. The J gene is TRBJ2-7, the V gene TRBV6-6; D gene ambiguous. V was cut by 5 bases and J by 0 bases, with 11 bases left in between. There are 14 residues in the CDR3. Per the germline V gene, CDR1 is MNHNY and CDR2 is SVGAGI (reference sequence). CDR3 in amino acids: CASSNTYVSYEQYF. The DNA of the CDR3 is TGTGCCAGCAGTAACACGTATGTCTCCTACGAGCAGTACTTC.

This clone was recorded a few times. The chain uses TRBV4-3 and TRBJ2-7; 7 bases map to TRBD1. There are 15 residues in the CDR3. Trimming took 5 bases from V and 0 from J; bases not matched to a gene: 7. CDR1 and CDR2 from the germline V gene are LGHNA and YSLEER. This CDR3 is CASSEDRSSSYEQYF. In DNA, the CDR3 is TGCGCCAGCAGCGAGGACAGGTCTAGCTCCTACGAGCAGTACTTC.

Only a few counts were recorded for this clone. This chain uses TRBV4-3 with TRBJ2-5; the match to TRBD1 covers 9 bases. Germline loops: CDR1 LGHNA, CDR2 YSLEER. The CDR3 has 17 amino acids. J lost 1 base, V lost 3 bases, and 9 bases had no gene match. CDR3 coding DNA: TGCGCCAGCAGCCAGGGAAGTACGGGACAGGGCCAAGAGACCCAGTACTTC. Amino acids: CASSQGSTGQGQETQYF.

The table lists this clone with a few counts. The CDR3 coding sequence is TGTGCCAGCAGTTTTGATCCAAGGGTCCCCTACGAGCAGTACTTC. Translation: CASSFDPRVPYEQYF. The chain is built from TRBV28 and TRBJ2-7; unclear D gene. Germline loops: CDR1 MDHEN, CDR2 SYDVKM. V lost 3 bases and J lost 2, with 14 bases in between. The CDR3 spans 15 residues.

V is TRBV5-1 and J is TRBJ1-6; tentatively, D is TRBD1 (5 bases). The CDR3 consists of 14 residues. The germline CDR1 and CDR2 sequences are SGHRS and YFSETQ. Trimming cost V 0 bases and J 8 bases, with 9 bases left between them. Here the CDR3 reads CASSLEGADSPLHF. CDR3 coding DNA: TGCGCCAGCAGCTTGGAAGGGGCGGATTCACCCCTCCACTTT.

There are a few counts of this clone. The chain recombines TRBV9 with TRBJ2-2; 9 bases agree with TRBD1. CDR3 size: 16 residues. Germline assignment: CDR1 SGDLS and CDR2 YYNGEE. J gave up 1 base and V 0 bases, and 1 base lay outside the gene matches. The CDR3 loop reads CASSVAGQGNTGELFF. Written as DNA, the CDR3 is TGTGCCAGCAGCGTAGCGGGACAGGGGAACACCGGGGAGCTGTTTTTT. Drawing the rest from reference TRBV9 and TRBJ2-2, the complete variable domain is DSGVTQTPKHLITATGQRVTLRCSPRSGDLSVYWYQQSLDQGLQFLIQYYNGEERAKGNILERFSAQQFPDLHSELNLSSLELGDSALYFCASSVAGQGNTGELFFGEGSRLTVL.

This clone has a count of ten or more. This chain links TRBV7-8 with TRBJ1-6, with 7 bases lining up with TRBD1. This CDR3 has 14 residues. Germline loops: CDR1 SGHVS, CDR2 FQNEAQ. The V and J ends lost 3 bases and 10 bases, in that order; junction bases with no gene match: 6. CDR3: CASSLGQTRSPLHF. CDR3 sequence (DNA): TGTGCCAGCAGCTTGGGACAGACCCGGTCACCCCTCCACTTT.

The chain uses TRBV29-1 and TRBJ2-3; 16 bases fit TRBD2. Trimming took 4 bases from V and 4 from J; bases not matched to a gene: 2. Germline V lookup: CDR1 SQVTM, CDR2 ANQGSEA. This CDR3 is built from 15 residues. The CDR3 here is CSVAGLAGGSDTQYF. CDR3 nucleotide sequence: TGCAGCGTTGCGGGACTAGCGGGGGGGTCAGATACGCAGTATTTT.

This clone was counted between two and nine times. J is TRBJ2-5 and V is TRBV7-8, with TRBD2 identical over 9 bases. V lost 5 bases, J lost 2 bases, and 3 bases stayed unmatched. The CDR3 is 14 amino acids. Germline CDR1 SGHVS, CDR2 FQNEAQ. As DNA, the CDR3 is TGTGCCAGCAGCCAGCTAGCGGGGCAAGAGACCCAGTACTTC. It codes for CASSQLAGQETQYF.